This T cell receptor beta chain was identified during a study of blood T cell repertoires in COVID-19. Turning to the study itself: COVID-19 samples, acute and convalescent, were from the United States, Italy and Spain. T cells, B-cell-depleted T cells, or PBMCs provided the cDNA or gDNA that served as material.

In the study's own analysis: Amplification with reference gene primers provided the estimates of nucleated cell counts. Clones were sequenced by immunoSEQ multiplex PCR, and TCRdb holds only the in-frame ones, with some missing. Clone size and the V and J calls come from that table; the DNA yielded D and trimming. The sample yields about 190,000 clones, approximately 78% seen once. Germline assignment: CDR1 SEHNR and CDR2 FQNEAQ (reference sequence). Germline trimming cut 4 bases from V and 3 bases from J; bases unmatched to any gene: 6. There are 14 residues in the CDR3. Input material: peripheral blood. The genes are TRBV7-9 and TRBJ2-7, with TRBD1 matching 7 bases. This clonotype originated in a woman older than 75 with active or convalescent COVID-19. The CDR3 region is CASSSGTESYEQYF. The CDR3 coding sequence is TGTGCCAGCAGCTCCGGGACAGAAAGCTACGAGCAGTACTTC. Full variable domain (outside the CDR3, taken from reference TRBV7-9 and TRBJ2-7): DTGVSQNPRHKITKRGQNVTFRCDPISEHNRLYWYRQTLGQGPEFLTYFQNEAQLEKSRLLSDRFSAERPKGSFSTLEIQRTEQGDSAMYLCASSSGTESYEQYFGPGTRLTVT.